The 28 T cell receptor beta chains in this list originate from one sample, sequenced in a study of shared clonotypes between healthy human individuals. In the naive CD8 group, cells lacked CD45RO and were positively selected for CCR7, so terminally differentiated effector memory CD45RA+ cells were left out. This table comes from immunoSEQ multiplex PCR, and its TCRdb copy is limited to in-frame clones, with some not included. This repertoire shows around 2,000,000 clones, about 95% found once; its top ten account for 1.2%. What was sequenced was naive CD8+ T cells sorted from blood. Source of these receptors: a man younger than 35 in good health.

This rearrangement joins TRBV6-7 to TRBJ2-5; possibly TRBD1 for D (5 bases). TRBV6-7 is an ORF for which the function is uncertain. The CDR3 has 15 residues. The ends were cut back, 7 bases at V and 3 bases at J, with 18 bases in the middle. DNA of the CDR3: TGTGCCAGCAAAGAGGCAGGGATTCTCGAAGAGACCCAGTACTTC. This encodes CASKEAGILEETQYF.

The chain couples TRBV9 to TRBJ2-1, with 8 bases aligning to TRBD2. Trimming at V came to 7 bases and at J to 2 bases, leaving 8 bases not matched to a gene. The CDR3 covers 15 residues. Germline V gene lookup returns CDR1 SGDLS and CDR2 YYNGEE. The CDR3 sequence: CASSLGGRPYNEQFF. CDR3 sequence (DNA): TGTGCCAGCTCCCTTGGCGGGAGGCCCTACAATGAGCAGTTCTTC.

The V call is TRBV29-1, the J call TRBJ2-1, with D unresolved. The CDR3 is made up of 12 amino acids. Trimming cost V 5 bases and J 8 bases, with 13 bases left between them. Germline lookup yields CDR1 SQVTM and CDR2 ANQGSEA. CDR3: CSVTEMSHEQFF. DNA of the CDR3: TGCAGCGTTACGGAGATGAGTCATGAGCAGTTCTTC.

The chain combines TRBV7-9 with TRBJ2-1; the D is unclear. This CDR3 has 14 amino acids. Germline lookup yields CDR1 SEHNR and CDR2 FQNEAQ (reference sequence). Deletions cut 5 bases from V and 8 bases from J, with 16 bases between. The CDR3 region is CASSTVRNLDEQFF. CDR3 DNA: TGTGCCAGCAGCACCGTACGGAACTTAGATGAGCAGTTCTTC.

V and J are TRBV7-6 and TRBJ2-2; 7 bases line up with TRBD2. The germline V gene encodes CDR1 SGHVS and CDR2 FNYEAQ. This CDR3 region has 16 residues. Germline trimming cut 5 bases from V and 0 bases from J; bases unmatched to any gene: 6. The CDR3 DNA sequence: TGTGCCAGCAGCATAGTAGCGGGCGCGAACACCGGGGAGCTGTTTTTT. This sequence encodes CASSIVAGANTGELFF.

The rearrangement links TRBV28 to TRBJ2-2, with 7 nucleotides matching TRBD1. The V segment lost 5 bases and the J segment 5 bases; nucleotides outside the gene matches: 8. From germline, CDR1 is MDHEN and CDR2 SYDVKM. The CDR3 spans 15 residues. CDR3 region: CASSPTTGWTGELFF. The CDR3 nucleotides are TGTGCCAGCAGTCCCACGACAGGGTGGACCGGGGAGCTGTTTTTT.

The rearrangement links TRBV10-2 to TRBJ2-4, with D possibly matching TRBD1 (6 bases). CDR1 and CDR2 from the germline V gene are WSHSY and SAAADI. V dropped 1 base and J dropped 6 bases, with 13 bases sitting between them. This CDR3 has 15 residues. This CDR3 reads CASSEYMGQPNIQYF. The CDR3, as DNA: TGCGCCAGCAGTGAGTACATGGGACAACCAAACATTCAGTACTTC.

The chain links TRBV13 to TRBJ2-7; D may correspond to TRBD1 or TRBD2 (7 bases each). Germline assignment: CDR1 PRHDT and CDR2 FYEKMQ (reference sequence). The V end was cut by 1 base, the J end by 2 bases, with 21 bases between. This CDR3 has 18 residues. CDR3 DNA sequence: TGTGCCAGCAGCTTAGTCCCAAGACAGGGAGGGATGACCTACGAGCAGTACTTC. Its translation: CASSLVPRQGGMTYEQYF.

Details on this clone: The identical CDR3 is also encoded by other nucleotide sequences in the sample. This chain uses TRBV2 with TRBJ2-7, with D hard to call. Trimming took 6 bases from V and 0 from J, leaving 9 bases between them. CDR3 size: 13 residues. Germline loops: CDR1 SNHLY, CDR2 FYNNEI. The CDR3 here is CASRGLTSYEQYF. The CDR3 nucleotides read TGTGCCAGCAGGGGTCTAACCTCCTACGAGCAGTACTTC.

This clone was detected once. This sequence joins TRBV5-1 and TRBJ2-5, with 14 positions matching TRBD2. V trimming: 0 bases; J trimming: 4 bases; junction bases outside the gene matches: 5. This CDR3 spans 17 amino acids. CDR1 is SGHRS and CDR2 is YFSETQ in the germline V gene. This CDR3 is CASSLGLAGGPGETQYF. The CDR3 coding sequence is TGCGCCAGCAGCTTGGGACTAGCGGGAGGGCCAGGAGAGACCCAGTACTTC.

The V call is TRBV7-9, the J call TRBJ1-1, with no clear D. Trimming removed 1 base from V and 1 base from J, with 7 bases in between. Germline-derived CDR1 and CDR2 are SEHNR and FQNEAQ (reference sequence). This CDR3 has 14 residues. CDR3 residues: CASSLGERNTEAFF. CDR3 sequence (DNA): TGTGCCAGCAGCTTAGGGGAGCGGAACACTGAAGCTTTCTTT.

V is TRBV29-1 and J is TRBJ2-1, with D perhaps matching TRBD1 (6 bases). Germline values: CDR1 SQVTM, CDR2 ANQGSEA. This CDR3 comprises 13 residues. Deletions cut 7 bases from V and 4 bases from J, with 14 bases between. The CDR3 sequence: CSATGTKYNEQFF. DNA for the CDR3: TGCAGCGCCACCGGGACAAAATACAATGAGCAGTTCTTC.

The rearrangement uses TRBV10-1 and TRBJ2-7; the match to TRBD2 covers 9 bases. Germline lookup yields CDR1 WNHNN and CDR2 SYGVQD (reference sequence). This CDR3 has 15 amino acids. The V and J ends lost 2 bases and 2 bases, in that order; junction bases with no gene match: 4. Here the CDR3 reads CASSEGSGSPYEQYF. The CDR3 region has the DNA TGCGCCAGCAGTGAGGGTAGCGGGAGCCCCTACGAGCAGTACTTC.

Comments on this clone: This same CDR3 is encoded by further DNA sequences in the sample. The V gene is TRBV4-1, the J gene TRBJ1-1, with TRBD1 identical over 9 bases. This CDR3 has 14 residues. V dropped 1 base and J dropped 5; count of bases not matched to a gene: 2. Germline V CDR1 and CDR2: MGHRA, YSYEKL. The CDR3 protein is CASSQGQGVTEAFF. CDR3 bases: TGCGCCAGCAGCCAAGGACAGGGGGTAACTGAAGCTTTCTTT.

DNA of the CDR3: TGCAGCGTTGCCGGACAGGGGATGGAGCAGTACTTC. Translating it yields CSVAGQGMEQYF. V is TRBV29-1 and J is TRBJ2-5, with TRBD1 identical over 9 bases. With 4 bases clipped from V and 11 bases from J, the junction kept 8 bases outside the gene matches. This CDR3 region has 12 residues. Germline V gene lookup returns CDR1 SQVTM and CDR2 ANQGSEA.

A word on this clone: Distinct nucleotide sequences in the sample also encode this CDR3. This chain uses TRBV5-6 with TRBJ2-7; TRBD1 aligns across 7 bases. The CDR3 is 13 amino acids. Germline CDR1 is SGHDT and CDR2 is YYEEEE. Trimming at V came to 2 bases and at J to 3 bases, leaving 2 bases not matched to a gene. Written as DNA, the CDR3 is TGTGCCAGCAGCTTTGGGACAGTCTACGAGCAGTACTTC. This codes for CASSFGTVYEQYF.

This clone was seen just once. The rearrangement uses TRBV30 and TRBJ2-5, with 14 nucleotides matching TRBD2. The CDR3 has 20 residues. The germline V gene encodes CDR1 GTSNPN and CDR2 SVGIG (reference sequence). Losses at the gene ends were 2 bases for V and 2 bases for J; bases not matched to a gene: 16. This CDR3 is CAWSTPWSTSGRARQETQYF. DNA for the CDR3: TGTGCCTGGAGTACCCCGTGGTCGACTAGCGGGAGGGCCCGGCAAGAGACCCAGTACTTC.

Worth noting for this clone: Other DNA sequences of this sample code for an identical CDR3. The gene calls are TRBV7-6 and TRBJ1-5; D call uncertain. Trimming shortened V by 6 bases and J by 3 bases, and 9 bases separated the two germline ends. The length of the CDR3 is 13 residues. The V gene's germline CDR1 is SGHVS and CDR2 FNYEAQ. The CDR3 region is CASSPGANQPQHF. CDR3 sequence (DNA): TGTGCCAGCAGTCCCGGAGCCAATCAGCCCCAGCATTTT.

The V call is TRBV7-9, the J call TRBJ2-2; D possibly corresponds to TRBD2 (5 bases). Germline CDR1 and CDR2: SEHNR and FQNEAQ (reference sequence). The CDR3 covers 16 residues. V shed 5 bases and J shed 5 bases, with 18 bases lying between them. The CDR3 spells CASSPSPGGGTGELFF. CDR3 nucleotides: TGTGCCAGCAGCCCTTCTCCAGGAGGAGGAACCGGGGAGCTGTTTTTT.

The CDR3 reads CASSFREGYTF. In DNA, the CDR3 is TGTGCCAGCAGCTTCAGGGAGGGCTACACCTTC. The V call is TRBV7-2, the J call TRBJ1-2, with D possibly TRBD1 on 5 matching bases. Per the germline V gene, CDR1 is SGHTA and CDR2 is FQGNSA. V lost 3 bases to trimming and J lost 8 bases, with 7 bases between them. The CDR3 loop spans 11 amino acids.

The chain links TRBV6-5 to TRBJ2-7; maybe TRBD2 (5 bases). Germline lookup yields CDR1 MNHEY and CDR2 SVGAGI. V lost 2 bases, J lost 5 bases, and 16 bases lay in between. The CDR3 is 15 residues long. The CDR3, as DNA: TGTGCCAGCAGTTACGCCCTCCGGGATCTAGACGAGCAGTACTTC. Translating it yields CASSYALRDLDEQYF.

This chain joins TRBV9 and TRBJ1-2; TRBD1 matches 11 bases. The V gene's germline CDR1 is SGDLS and CDR2 YYNGEE. This CDR3 has 16 residues. The ends lost 3 bases at V and 4 bases at J; junction bases unmatched: 8. CDR3 sequence: CASSASTGTGGYGYTF. CDR3 coding DNA: TGTGCCAGCAGCGCGAGTACCGGGACAGGGGGCTATGGCTACACCTTC.

The CDR3 bases are TGTGCCATCAGTGAGTCAATTGCGACTAGCGGGGGGACAGATACGCAGTATTTT. Its translation is CAISESIATSGGTDTQYF. The chain uses TRBV10-3 and TRBJ2-3; TRBD2 matches at 13 bases. J gave up 3 bases and V 0 bases, and 6 bases lay outside the gene matches. In germline, CDR1 is ENHRY, CDR2 SYGVKD. The CDR3 runs 18 residues.

This clone came up once. The J gene is TRBJ2-2, the V gene TRBV5-1, with D hard to call. Germline V gives CDR1 SGHRS, CDR2 YFSETQ. CDR3 length equals 15 residues. V was trimmed by 0 bases and J by 1 base, leaving 7 bases between them. The CDR3 sequence is CASSLGQQNTGELFF. CDR3 in DNA: TGCGCCAGCAGCTTGGGCCAGCAGAACACCGGGGAGCTGTTTTTT.

The rearrangement uses TRBV6-5 and TRBJ1-2, with 10 bases that match TRBD1. Germline V gene lookup returns CDR1 MNHEY and CDR2 SVGAGI. Trimming took 6 bases from V and 4 from J; bases not matched to a gene: 2. The CDR3 is made up of 13 amino acids. The CDR3, as DNA: TGTGCCAGCAGAGGACAGGGGGTCTATGGCTACACCTTC. This codes for CASRGQGVYGYTF.

This chain links TRBV27 with TRBJ1-5; D is ambiguous. This CDR3 spans 13 amino acids. Germline V gene sequence: CDR1 MNHEY, CDR2 SMNVEV (reference sequence). With 8 bases removed from V and 0 bases from J, the gap between germline ends came to 8 bases. The CDR3 sequence is CASSTASNQPQHF. DNA for the CDR3: TGTGCCAGCTCGACGGCTAGCAATCAGCCCCAGCATTTT.

The chain couples TRBV15 to TRBJ1-1; D remains unclear. Germline V gene lookup returns CDR1 LNHNV and CDR2 YYDKDF (reference sequence). V was shortened by 1 base and J by 5 bases, with 11 bases between the two germline ends. The CDR3 is 14 amino acids. The chain's CDR3 is CATSRGEGLTEAFF. CDR3 sequence (DNA): TGTGCCACCAGCAGAGGGGAGGGCTTGACTGAAGCTTTCTTT.

The gene calls are TRBV25-1 and TRBJ1-6; D is uncertain. This CDR3 is 16 amino acids long. V dropped 1 base and J dropped 2 bases, with 9 bases sitting between them. Germline assignment: CDR1 MGHDK and CDR2 SYGVNS. The CDR3, as DNA: TGTGCCAGCAGTGAATTTGTATTACCCTATAATTCACCCCTCCACTTT. As protein: CASSEFVLPYNSPLHF. Looking up the rest from reference TRBV25-1 and TRBJ1-6 gives the full variable domain: EADIYQTPRYLVIGTGKKITLECSQTMGHDKMYWYQQDPGMELHLIHYSYGVNSTEKGDLSSESTVSRIRTEHFPLTLESARPSHTSQYLCASSEFVLPYNSPLHFGNGTRLTVT.